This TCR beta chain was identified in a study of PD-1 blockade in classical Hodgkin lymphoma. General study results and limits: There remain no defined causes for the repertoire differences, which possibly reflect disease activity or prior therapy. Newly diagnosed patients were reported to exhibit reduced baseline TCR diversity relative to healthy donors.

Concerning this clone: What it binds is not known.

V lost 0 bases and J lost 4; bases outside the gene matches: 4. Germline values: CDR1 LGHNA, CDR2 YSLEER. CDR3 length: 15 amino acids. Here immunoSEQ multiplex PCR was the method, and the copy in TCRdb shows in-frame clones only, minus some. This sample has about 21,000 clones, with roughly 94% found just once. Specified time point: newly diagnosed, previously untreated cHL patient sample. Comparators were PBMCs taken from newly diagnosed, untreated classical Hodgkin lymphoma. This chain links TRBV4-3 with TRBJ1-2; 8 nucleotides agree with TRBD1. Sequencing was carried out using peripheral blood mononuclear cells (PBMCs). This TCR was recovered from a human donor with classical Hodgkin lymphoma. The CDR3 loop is CASSQDWGQVYGYTF. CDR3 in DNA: TGCGCCAGCAGCCAAGATTGGGGACAGGTCTATGGCTACACCTTC.